One sample yielded the 10 T cell receptor beta chains listed below, sequenced in a study of T cell changes during pregnancy in multiple sclerosis. Produced via immunoSEQ multiplex PCR; TCRdb's table is partial and in-frame only. The table shows 39,000 or so clones, with around nine tenths occurring only once. The sample consisted of CD4+ T cells from peripheral blood mononuclear cells, taken after pregnancy. The source is a female donor in good health, enrolled as a control in a pregnancy study.

The CDR3 bases are TGTGCCAGCAGCTTGGCGGGCGGGGGCGAGACCCAGTACTTC. Translating gives CASSLAGGGETQYF. The chain couples TRBV5-4 to TRBJ2-5, with a possible D match to TRBD2 (7 bases). Looked up from germline, CDR1 is SGHNT and CDR2 is YYREEE (reference sequence). The CDR3 has 14 amino acids. Deletions cut 0 bases from V and 5 bases from J, with 11 bases between.

In nucleotides, the CDR3 is TGTGCCACCAGCAGAGATGCGTCCAGGCCTGGGGAAAAACTGTTTTTT. Protein: CATSRDASRPGEKLFF. This chain uses TRBV15 with TRBJ1-4; D ambiguous. Looked up from germline, CDR1 is LNHNV and CDR2 is YYDKDF (reference sequence). The ends were cut back, 0 bases at V and 8 bases at J, with 16 bases in the middle. The CDR3 spans 16 residues.

The chain links TRBV4-1 to TRBJ1-2, with D possibly TRBD1 on 5 matching bases. CDR3 length: 14 residues. V was shortened by 1 base and J by 3 bases, with 9 bases between the two germline ends. The germline CDR1 and CDR2 sequences are MGHRA and YSYEKL. The CDR3 here is CASSQVSRDYGYTF. Written as DNA, the CDR3 is TGCGCCAGCAGCCAAGTTTCCAGGGACTATGGCTACACCTTC.

This chain uses TRBV30 with TRBJ1-3; the match to TRBD1 covers 10 bases. The germline gives CDR1 GTSNPN, CDR2 SVGIG (reference sequence). This CDR3 spans 16 amino acids. In nucleotides, the CDR3 is TGTGCGGGAGGAGGGACAGGGGCTTTCTCTGGAAACACCATATATTTT. This codes for CAGGGTGAFSGNTIYF.

This clone was recorded once. At one end the junction does not follow the germline gene, possibly because of a read error. The rearrangement links TRBV18 to TRBJ2-1; weak D call: TRBD2 (6 bases). The CDR3 consists of 13 residues. Germline V gene sequence: CDR1 KGHSH, CDR2 LQKENI. CDR3 nucleotide sequence: TGTGCCAGCTCACCCGAAACTAGCATTCATAGGGTCTTC. This sequence encodes CASSPETSIHRVF.

This clone was counted a single time. The V call is TRBV10-3, the J call TRBJ1-5, with a tentative D call TRBD1 (5 bases). V lost 6 bases and J lost 0, with 21 bases in between. The length of the CDR3 is 18 residues. Germline CDR1 and CDR2: ENHRY and SYGVKD. The chain's CDR3 is CAIRDPGRGGDSNQPQHF. The CDR3 DNA reads as TGTGCCATCAGAGATCCGGGACGTGGGGGGGATAGCAATCAGCCCCAGCATTTT.

The rearrangement joins TRBV10-3 to TRBJ1-1, with no clear D. Germline V gene data show CDR1 as ENHRY and CDR2 as SYGVKD. This CDR3 contains 13 residues. Trimming removed 6 bases at V and 3 bases at J, with 11 bases between. The CDR3, as DNA: TGTGCCATCAGGATCCAGAGGGACACTGAAGCTTTCTTT. Translation: CAIRIQRDTEAFF.

V usage is TRBV2 and J usage is TRBJ1-3; 7 bases map to TRBD1. J lost 3 bases, V lost 5 bases, and 10 bases had no gene match. The CDR3 is made up of 16 amino acids. Germline CDR1 and CDR2: SNHLY and FYNNEI. The CDR3 DNA is TGTGCCAGCAGTTCACAGGGGCCCTTAGGTGGAAACACCATATATTTT. It codes for CASSSQGPLGGNTIYF. The complete variable domain, with remaining parts taken from reference TRBV2 and TRBJ1-3, reads EPEVTQTPSHQVTQMGQEVILRCVPISNHLYFYWYRQILGQKVEFLVSFYNNEISEKSEIFDDQFSVERPDGSNFTLKIRSTKLEDSAMYFCASSSQGPLGGNTIYFGEGSWLTVV.

The CDR3 DNA sequence: TGTGCCAGCTCACCCGGACGGGAGCCTTACGAGCAGTACTTC. As protein: CASSPGREPYEQYF. J is TRBJ2-7 and V is TRBV18; maybe TRBD2 (6 bases). V lost 3 bases, J lost 4 bases, and 13 bases lay in between. The germline V gene encodes CDR1 KGHSH and CDR2 LQKENI. The length of the CDR3 is 14 residues.

This rearrangement joins TRBV6-6 to TRBJ2-7, with 7 bases lining up with TRBD1. The V gene's germline CDR1 is MNHNY and CDR2 SVGAGI (reference sequence). This CDR3 is 14 amino acids long. V gave up 6 bases and J gave up 6 bases; unmatched junction bases: 11. CDR3 sequence (DNA): TGTGCCAGCAGCTTTACCGGGGCAGGGGGCGAGCAGTACTTC. This gives the protein CASSFTGAGGEQYF.